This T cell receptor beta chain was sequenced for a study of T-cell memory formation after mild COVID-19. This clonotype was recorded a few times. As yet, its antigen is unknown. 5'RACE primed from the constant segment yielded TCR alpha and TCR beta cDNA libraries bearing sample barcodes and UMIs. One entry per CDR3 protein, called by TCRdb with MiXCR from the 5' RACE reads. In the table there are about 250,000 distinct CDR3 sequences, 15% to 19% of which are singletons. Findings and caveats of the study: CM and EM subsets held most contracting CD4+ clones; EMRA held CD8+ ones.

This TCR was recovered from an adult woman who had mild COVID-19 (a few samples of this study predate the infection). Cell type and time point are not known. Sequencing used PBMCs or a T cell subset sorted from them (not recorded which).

Written as DNA, the CDR3 is TGTGCCAGCAGTCAAAGCCGACTAGCGGGAACCGGGGAGCTGTTTTTT. Protein: CASSQSRLAGTGELFF. The chain couples TRBV6-5 to TRBJ2-2; 11 nucleotides align to TRBD2. Germline V gene lookup returns CDR1 MNHEY and CDR2 SVGAGI. The CDR3 sequence is 16 residues long. J was trimmed by 5 bases and V by 5 bases; bases with no gene match: 7.